Below, 21 T cell receptor beta chains from the same sample are listed, as sequenced in a study of cytomegalovirus exposure and HLA in healthy donors. 13 Jbeta primers and 60 Vbeta primers were used for the PCR. Method: immunoSEQ multiplex PCR; TCRdb's copy keeps in-frame clones and lacks some. The sample shows some 83,000 clones, about 69% of them seen only once. Sequencing input: PBMCs. The receptors shown here come from a man between 60 and 75 years old in good health and CMV-seronegative.

This clone was detected once. The chain couples TRBV6-1 to TRBJ2-7; D remains unclear. The CDR3 has 13 residues. Germline CDR1 MNHNS, CDR2 SASEGT. The V and J ends lost 5 bases and 2 bases respectively, with 10 bases between them. CDR3 amino acids: CASSIKLPYEQYF. Here the CDR3 DNA reads TGTGCCAGCAGTATTAAGCTCCCCTACGAGCAGTACTTC.

The chain is built from TRBV1 and TRBJ1-2. TRBV1 is a pseudogene. The CDR3 is 15 residues long. The CDR3 sequence: CTSSLNRRGARGYTF. The CDR3 coding sequence is TGCACCAGCAGTCTGAACCGCCGGGGGGCGCGTGGCTACACCTTC.

This sequence joins TRBV2 and TRBJ2-7; D is possibly TRBD2 (5 bases). The CDR3 runs to 12 residues. Between the trimmed V and J ends, which lost 10 bases and 3 bases, there was a span of 13 bases. Germline values: CDR1 SNHLY, CDR2 FYNNEI. The CDR3, as DNA: TGTGCCATCCGCCGGGGAGTCTACGAGCAGTACTTC. Encoded protein: CAIRRGVYEQYF.

The rearrangement links TRBV5-1 to TRBJ2-7, with D perhaps TRBD2 (5 bases). The CDR3 is 12 amino acids. Trimming pared 5 bases from V and 3 bases from J, leaving 9 bases between. CDR1 and CDR2 from the germline V gene are SGHRS and YFSETQ. The CDR3 DNA sequence: TGCGCCAGCAGTTCCGGAGGCTACGAGCAGTACTTC. This sequence encodes CASSSGGYEQYF.

The chain joins TRBV7-9 to TRBJ2-7; 8 nucleotides match TRBD2. Trimming removed 4 bases from V and 2 bases from J; junction bases left unmatched: 10. This CDR3 comprises 16 residues. The germline V gene encodes CDR1 SEHNR and CDR2 FQNEAQ (reference sequence). The CDR3 spells CASSSPGRGATYEQYF. The CDR3 DNA sequence: TGTGCCAGCAGCTCCCCGGGGCGGGGGGCCACCTACGAGCAGTACTTC.

A word on this clone: The sample contains more than one DNA sequence encoding this CDR3. J is TRBJ2-3 and V is TRBV11-2; 9 bases agree with TRBD2. The CDR3 consists of 15 residues. The germline V gene encodes CDR1 SGHAT and CDR2 FQNNGV. J gave up 1 base and V 5 bases, and 4 bases lay outside the gene matches. The CDR3 region is CASSPWTSGTDTQYF. The DNA for the CDR3 is TGTGCCAGCAGCCCCTGGACTAGCGGCACAGATACGCAGTATTTT.

There are a few counts of this clone. One end of the junction does not line up with germline, which may come from a read error. The genes are TRBV7-9 and TRBJ2-5, with 7 bases identical to TRBD2. This CDR3 spans 15 amino acids. Germline CDR1 and CDR2: SEHNR and FQNEAQ (reference sequence). CDR3 DNA: TGTTCCAGCAGCTTAGCGAGGGGAGGGACAGAGACCCAGTACTTC. It translates to CSSSLARGGTETQYF.

The CDR3 DNA reads TGTGCCAGCAGTTTCGGGACAGGGGGTTACGAGCAGTACTTC. Amino acid sequence: CASSFGTGGYEQYF. The chain has TRBV27 and TRBJ2-7; 11 bases map to TRBD1. The CDR3 loop spans 14 amino acids. The V gene end was trimmed by 3 bases and the J gene end by 4 bases; junction bases not matched to a gene: 2. Germline assignment: CDR1 MNHEY and CDR2 SMNVEV (reference sequence).

The chain joins TRBV6-1 to TRBJ2-2, with 7 bases identical to TRBD1. The ends lost 11 bases at V and 3 bases at J; junction bases unmatched: 9. CDR3 length: 14 amino acids. Germline CDR1 reads MNHNS; CDR2 reads SASEGT. The CDR3 DNA sequence: TGTGCCGCTCGTTTCCAGGGGGACACCGGGGAGCTGTTTTTT. This sequence encodes CAARFQGDTGELFF.

This clone was counted between two and nine times. The chain employs TRBV28 and TRBJ1-2; the match to TRBD1 covers 9 bases. The CDR3 runs 13 residues. Germline assignment: CDR1 MDHEN and CDR2 SYDVKM. The junction had 3 bases not matched to a gene; V was cut back by 5 bases and J by 5 bases. The CDR3 here is CASSSDRGYGYTF. The DNA for the CDR3 is TGTGCCAGCAGTAGCGACAGGGGGTATGGCTACACCTTC.

The chain couples TRBV2 to TRBJ2-7; 10 bases fit TRBD1. V lost 7 bases, J lost 2 bases, and 8 bases stayed unmatched. Germline CDR1 is SNHLY and CDR2 is FYNNEI. The CDR3 length is 15 residues. The CDR3: CASTIDGTGAYEQYF. CDR3 bases: TGTGCCAGCACTATAGACGGGACAGGGGCCTACGAGCAGTACTTC. Together with reference TRBV2 and TRBJ2-7, the CDR3 gives the full variable domain: EPEVTQTPSHQVTQMGQEVILRCVPISNHLYFYWYRQILGQKVEFLVSFYNNEISEKSEIFDDQFSVERPDGSNFTLKIRSTKLEDSAMYFCASTIDGTGAYEQYFGPGTRLTVT.

The chain combines TRBV27 with TRBJ1-1; possibly TRBD1 for D (6 bases). The V gene's germline CDR1 is MNHEY and CDR2 SMNVEV (reference sequence). This CDR3 is 17 amino acids long. V was cut by 2 bases and J by 1 base, with 17 bases left in between. The CDR3 loop is CASSLRGGVFPNTEAFF. CDR3 coding DNA: TGTGCCAGCAGTTTACGGGGGGGCGTTTTCCCGAACACTGAAGCTTTCTTT.

The chain links TRBV2 to TRBJ2-5, with 13 bases identical to TRBD2. The V and J ends lost 7 bases and 4 bases, in that order; junction bases with no gene match: 3. Germline CDR1 is SNHLY and CDR2 is FYNNEI. CDR3 length: 14 residues. CDR3 region: CASTGTSGVETQYF. CDR3 bases: TGTGCCAGCACAGGGACTAGCGGGGTAGAGACCCAGTACTTC.

This clone is a singleton in its sample. V gene TRBV7-8 combines with J gene TRBJ1-5; perhaps TRBD1 as D (5 bases). This CDR3 has 17 amino acids. Germline V CDR1 and CDR2: SGHVS, FQNEAQ. Trimming removed 1 base from V and 1 base from J, with 14 bases in between. The CDR3 coding sequence is TGTGCCAGCAGCTTAGAACGAACGGGGGTGAGCAATCAGCCCCAGCATTTT. Its protein is CASSLERTGVSNQPQHF.

The chain is built from TRBV23-1 and TRBJ1-1; D perhaps matches TRBD1 (6 bases). TRBV23-1 is labeled an ORF, and its function is uncertain. The CDR3 covers 15 residues. With 7 bases removed from V and 0 bases from J, the gap between germline ends came to 15 bases. The CDR3 is CASIQRRGMNTEAFF. CDR3 DNA sequence: TGCGCCAGCATCCAAAGAAGGGGGATGAACACTGAAGCTTTCTTT.

The chain joins TRBV5-1 to TRBJ2-3; TRBD2 matches 10 bases. The CDR3 runs to 16 residues. Germline loops: CDR1 SGHRS, CDR2 YFSETQ. Trimming removed 0 bases from V and 4 bases from J; junction bases left unmatched: 5. For the CDR3, the DNA is TGCGCCAGCAGCTTGGGGAGCGGGGGGGCCTCAGATACGCAGTATTTT. This encodes CASSLGSGGASDTQYF.

This sequence joins TRBV2 and TRBJ1-4; 10 positions match TRBD1. Germline V gene lookup returns CDR1 SNHLY and CDR2 FYNNEI. Trimming took 5 bases from V and 7 from J; bases not matched to a gene: 13. The CDR3 is made up of 17 amino acids. CDR3 nucleotide sequence: TGTGCCAGCAGTCAGTCCCGGGACAGGGGCTCTAGTGAAAAACTGTTTTTT. Residues: CASSQSRDRGSSEKLFF. The full variable domain, rest sourced from reference TRBV2 and TRBJ1-4, is EPEVTQTPSHQVTQMGQEVILRCVPISNHLYFYWYRQILGQKVEFLVSFYNNEISEKSEIFDDQFSVERPDGSNFTLKIRSTKLEDSAMYFCASSQSRDRGSSEKLFFGSGTQLSVL.

Worth noting for this clone: At one of its ends the junction is not consistent with the germline gene, which may arise from a read error. The V gene is TRBV7-9, the J gene TRBJ1-2, with a possible D match to TRBD1 (6 bases). Germline assignment: CDR1 SEHNR and CDR2 FQNEAQ (reference sequence). This CDR3 spans 16 amino acids. CDR3 in DNA: TGTTCCAGCAGCTCCGGGGGGGCAGGAGCTAACTATGGCTACACCTTC. Translation: CSSSSGGAGANYGYTF.

This chain joins TRBV2 and TRBJ1-1, with a weak D call TRBD1 (5 bases). Germline V gives CDR1 SNHLY, CDR2 FYNNEI. V was clipped by 4 bases and J by 0 bases, with 9 bases between them. The CDR3 covers 14 residues. As DNA, the CDR3 is TGTGCCAGCAGTGTTCAGGGCATGAACACTGAAGCTTTCTTT. Residues: CASSVQGMNTEAFF.

This clone came up many times. V is TRBV6-4 and J is TRBJ2-1; 15 bases are shared with TRBD2. The CDR3 runs to 15 residues. Germline loops: CDR1 MRHNA, CDR2 SNTAGT. V shed 2 bases and J 7 bases; nucleotides not matched to a gene: 0. For the CDR3, the DNA is TGTGCCAGCAGTGACGGGACTAGCGGGGGGAATGAGCAGTTCTTC. Its protein is CASSDGTSGGNEQFF.

V and J are TRBV5-1 and TRBJ1-6; TRBD1 aligns across 7 bases. The CDR3 is 14 amino acids. The germline gives CDR1 SGHRS, CDR2 YFSETQ. V was clipped by 7 bases and J by 11 bases; unmatched bases: 12. The CDR3 DNA sequence: TGCGCCAGCGCCGAGGGGGCTTTTACGGCACCCCTCCACTTT. Encoded protein: CASAEGAFTAPLHF.